This T cell receptor (beta chain) originates from a study of cytomegalovirus exposure and HLA in healthy donors. Study-level findings and limits: Specificity for CMV antigens was confirmed in vitro for a few of the CMV-associated chains. TCR beta chain V- and J-gene trimming was linked, in a later analysis, to a missense variant in DCLRE1C.

The PCR made use of 60 Vbeta and 13 Jbeta primers. Clones were read by immunoSEQ multiplex PCR, and TCRdb kept only the in-frame ones, dropping some. The table records under 150,000 clones, approximately 72% of them present only once. For this clone: Its antigen is unidentified.

Trimming removed 0 bases from V and 0 bases from J; junction bases left unmatched: 5. Germline CDR1 SGHDT, CDR2 YYEEEE. This CDR3 contains 18 residues. The TCR was taken from a human donor in good health. Source material: PBMCs. The chain uses TRBV5-6 and TRBJ2-6, with 8 positions matching TRBD1. CDR3 in DNA: TGTGCCAGCAGCTTGGCAAGGGACAGGTTCTCTGGGGCCAACGTCCTGACTTTC. The encoded protein is CASSLARDRFSGANVLTF. Complete variable domain (other parts from reference TRBV5-6 and TRBJ2-6): DAGVTQSPTHLIKTRGQQVTLRCSPKSGHDTVSWYQQALGQGPQFIFQYYEEEERQRGNFPDRFSGHQFPNYSSELNVNALLLGDSALYLCASSLARDRFSGANVLTFGAGSRLTVL.